A single sample gave rise to the 12 T cell receptor beta chains below, sequenced in a study of identical twins. TCRdb reprocessed the 5' RACE reads with MiXCR, giving one entry per CDR3 protein. The table shows hundreds of thousands of distinct CDR3 sequences, with about 7.5% occurring only once. These data were likewise used in another study, on yellow fever vaccine responses in identical twins.

The material sequenced was memory (CD45RO+) T cells sorted from blood. Receptors were obtained from a woman younger than 30 in good health.

The V gene is TRBV24-1, the J gene TRBJ2-5; TRBD2 agrees at 10 bases. Trimming cost V 1 base and J 4 bases; bases outside gene matches: 5. The length of the CDR3 is 16 residues. The germline V gene has CDR1 KGHDR and CDR2 SFDVKD. The CDR3 DNA reads TGTGCCACCAGTGATTTAGTAGCGGGGGGACGAGAGACCCAGTACTTC. This sequence encodes CATSDLVAGGRETQYF.

A few counts support this clonotype. V is TRBV27 and J is TRBJ2-1, with D unclear. Germline V gene data show CDR1 as MNHEY and CDR2 as SMNVEV (reference sequence). The CDR3 is 15 amino acids. With 3 bases removed from V and 9 bases from J, the gap between germline ends came to 18 bases. The CDR3 DNA sequence: TGTGCCAGCAGTTTTCGGGCCCCCCGAGTCGGTGAGCAGTTCTTC. Protein: CASSFRAPRVGEQFF.

The chain joins TRBV20-1 to TRBJ1-5; 7 bases fit TRBD1. Germline values: CDR1 DFQATT, CDR2 SNEGSKA (reference sequence). The ends lost 3 bases at V and 2 bases at J; junction bases unmatched: 7. The CDR3 extends over 15 amino acids. CDR3 sequence (DNA): TGCAGTGCTAGCAAATACAGGGGAGGCAATCAGCCCCAGCATTTT. It yields the protein CSASKYRGGNQPQHF.

This clonotype was detected only a few times. The chain links TRBV18 to TRBJ2-7; D remains unclear. Germline V gives CDR1 KGHSH, CDR2 LQKENI. The V end was cut by 2 bases, the J end by 2 bases, with 10 bases between. There are 14 residues in the CDR3. CDR3 sequence reads: CASSPSPIPYEQYF. CDR3 nucleotides: TGTGCCAGCTCACCATCGCCAATACCCTACGAGCAGTACTTC.

This clonotype showed up just a few times. The rearrangement uses TRBV6-5 and TRBJ2-7; D tentatively fits TRBD1 or TRBD2 (6 bases each). Germline V gene data show CDR1 as MNHEY and CDR2 as SVGAGI. Trimming pared 0 bases from V and 3 bases from J, leaving 15 bases between. This CDR3 is 16 amino acids long. CDR3 residues: CASSYSQGTPIYEQYF. Written as DNA, the CDR3 is TGTGCCAGCAGTTACTCTCAGGGGACTCCCATCTACGAGCAGTACTTC.

This clonotype has just a few counts. This sequence joins TRBV6-1 and TRBJ1-1; D may be TRBD1 (6 bases). V shed 6 bases and J shed 1 base, with 15 bases lying between them. Germline CDR1 reads MNHNS; CDR2 reads SASEGT. CDR3 size: 15 residues. The CDR3 DNA reads TGTGCCAGCAGAGTTACCGGGACAAAGAACACTGAAGCTTTCTTT. This encodes CASRVTGTKNTEAFF.

This clonotype was detected many times. V usage is TRBV5-1 and J usage is TRBJ1-4; TRBD1 matches at 9 bases. The CDR3 extends over 15 amino acids. V shed 3 bases and J 5 bases; nucleotides not matched to a gene: 5. The germline gives CDR1 SGHRS, CDR2 YFSETQ. The CDR3 coding sequence is TGCGCCAGCAGCTCCTGGACAGGGGCAAATGAAAAACTGTTTTTT. Amino acid sequence: CASSSWTGANEKLFF.

The chain employs TRBV20-1 and TRBJ1-4; no firm D call. Trimming took off 5 bases at V and 8 bases at J, with 9 bases between the two ends. The CDR3 spans 11 residues. In germline, CDR1 is DFQATT, CDR2 SNEGSKA (reference sequence). As DNA, the CDR3 is TGCAGTGCTGAAGACGGGGAAAAACTGTTTTTT. Its translation is CSAEDGEKLFF.

A few counts support this clonotype. The chain couples TRBV7-2 to TRBJ1-2; D call uncertain. The CDR3 has 14 residues. With 4 bases removed from V and 8 bases from J, the gap between germline ends came to 17 bases. Germline V gene sequence: CDR1 SGHTA, CDR2 FQGNSA. CDR3 DNA: TGTGCCAGCAGCTCCGACATGGGAACTTCCGGCTACACCTTC. It specifies CASSSDMGTSGYTF.

In this sample, this clonotype turned up many times. CDR3 DNA: TGCAGTGCTAGGACAGGGGGCGACACCGGGGAGCTGTTTTTT. It is translated as CSARTGGDTGELFF. The genes are TRBV20-1 and TRBJ2-2, with 10 bases aligning to TRBD1. The CDR3 contains 14 residues. Germline V gives CDR1 DFQATT, CDR2 SNEGSKA (reference sequence). V dropped 3 bases and J dropped 3; count of bases not matched to a gene: 1.

The sample holds a few counts of this clonotype. J is TRBJ2-3 and V is TRBV20-1, with 7 bases matching TRBD2. V shed 4 bases and J 1 base; nucleotides not matched to a gene: 11. The CDR3 contains 16 residues. In germline, CDR1 is DFQATT, CDR2 SNEGSKA (reference sequence). The CDR3 nucleotides are TGCAGTGCTAAAACCTTTCCTCTAGCGGGCACAGATACGCAGTATTTT. Amino acid sequence: CSAKTFPLAGTDTQYF.

This clonotype was counted between two and nine times. The chain combines TRBV7-2 with TRBJ2-5; D is perhaps TRBD2 (6 bases). CDR3 size: 15 residues. Trimming cost V 5 bases and J 0 bases, with 13 bases left between them. Germline V gene lookup returns CDR1 SGHTA and CDR2 FQGNSA. In DNA, the CDR3 is TGTGCCAGCAGCACAACCGGGACTTACCAAGAGACCCAGTACTTC. Protein sequence: CASSTTGTYQETQYF.